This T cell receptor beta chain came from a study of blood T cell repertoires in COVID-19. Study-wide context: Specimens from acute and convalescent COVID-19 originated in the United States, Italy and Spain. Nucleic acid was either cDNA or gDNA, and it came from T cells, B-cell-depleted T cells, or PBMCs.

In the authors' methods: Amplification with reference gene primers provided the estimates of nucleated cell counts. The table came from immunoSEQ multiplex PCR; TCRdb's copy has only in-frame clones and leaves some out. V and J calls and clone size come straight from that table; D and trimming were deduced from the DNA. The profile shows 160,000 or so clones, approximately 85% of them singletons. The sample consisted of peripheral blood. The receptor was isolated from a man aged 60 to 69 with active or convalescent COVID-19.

In DNA, the CDR3 is TGTGCCAGCAGTGCGACAGGTTATAACACTGAAGCTTTCTTT. Residues: CASSATGYNTEAFF. This rearrangement joins TRBV2 to TRBJ1-1, with a possible D match to TRBD1 (6 bases). This CDR3 has 14 residues. Trimming removed 4 bases from V and 2 bases from J, with 11 bases in between. Germline V gene data show CDR1 as SNHLY and CDR2 as FYNNEI.